The rows below give T cell receptor beta chains drawn from one sample of a study of tumor-infiltrating lymphocytes in primary liver carcinoma. TCRdb re-derived calls from the multiplex PCR reads in MiXCR, one entry per CDR3 protein. The sample records about 330,000 distinct CDR3 sequences, approximately 64% being singletons. What was sequenced was peripheral blood. All receptors derive from a man aged 35 to 55 with primary liver carcinoma and hepatitis B virus infection. CDR3s include the opening cysteine and the closing phenylalanine or tryptophan. Only part of the rows carry a size: once, few, many, or a class if the clone is expanded.

clone size,V gene,CDR3 length,J gene,CDR3 protein
NA,TRBV4-1,14,TRBJ2-2,CASSQELAEGELFF
few,TRBV7-9,14,TRBJ2-7,CASSSTGFLGEQYF
NA,TRBV11-2,15,TRBJ2-7,CADSWASGGNYEQYF
NA,TRBV11-2,13,TRBJ2-7,CASSFTEGYEQCF
NA,TRBV11-3,15,TRBJ2-1,CASSYGQGRGNEQFF
NA,TRBV4-3,16,TRBJ2-1,CAGSPAGLELNNEQFF
once,TRBV11-2,14,TRBJ2-6,CASSALSGANVVTF
many,TRBV6-4,15,TRBJ2-1,CASSTLAGGPNEQFF
many,TRBV7-9,14,TRBJ1-5,CASRGQGDDQPQHF
many,TRBV4-2,17,TRBJ2-1,CASSQDFTSFSYNEQFF
many,TRBV6-5,14,TRBJ2-3,CASGGIAYTDTQYF
NA,TRBV4-2,15,TRBJ2-1,CVSSPPGGTDNEQFF
NA,TRBV4-3,16,TRBJ2-1,CASRQDRRSSYNEQFF
NA,TRBV6-5,15,TRBJ2-2,CASSYRSRGAGELFF
few,TRBV6-2/TRBV6-3,15,TRBJ1-5,CASSYGGAGNQPQHF
NA,TRBV11-2,16,TRBJ2-2,CASSLGGTGTFGELFF
NA,TRBV12-3/TRBV12-4,15,TRBJ1-1,CASSFLPGMKTGAFF
few,TRBV10-1,15,TRBJ2-7,CASSTGTGAAYEQYF
few,TRBV4-1,16,TRBJ1-5,CASSQVGFADPQPQHF
once,TRBV6-1,13,TRBJ2-7,CAINRDSSYEQYF
many,TRBV10-1,14,TRBJ2-3,CASSELVNTDTQYF